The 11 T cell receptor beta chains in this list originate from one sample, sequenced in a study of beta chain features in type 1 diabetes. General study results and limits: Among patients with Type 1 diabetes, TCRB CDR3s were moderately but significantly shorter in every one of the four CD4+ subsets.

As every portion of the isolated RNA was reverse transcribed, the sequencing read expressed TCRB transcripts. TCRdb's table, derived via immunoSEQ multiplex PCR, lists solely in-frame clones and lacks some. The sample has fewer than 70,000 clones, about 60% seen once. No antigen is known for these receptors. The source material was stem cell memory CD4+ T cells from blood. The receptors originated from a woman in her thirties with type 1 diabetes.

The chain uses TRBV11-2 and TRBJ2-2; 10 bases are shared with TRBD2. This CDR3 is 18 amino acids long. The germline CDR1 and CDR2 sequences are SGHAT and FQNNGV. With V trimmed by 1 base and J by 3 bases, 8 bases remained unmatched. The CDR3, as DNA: TGTGCCAGCAGCTTAGGGCTAGCGGGAGTGGTGTACACCGGGGAGCTGTTTTTT. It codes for CASSLGLAGVVYTGELFF.

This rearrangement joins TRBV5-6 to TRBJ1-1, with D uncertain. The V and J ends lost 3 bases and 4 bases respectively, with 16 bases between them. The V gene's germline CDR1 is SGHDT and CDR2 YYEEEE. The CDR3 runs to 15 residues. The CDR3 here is CASSSISREGTEAFF. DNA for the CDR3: TGTGCCAGCAGCTCAATATCGAGGGAGGGCACTGAAGCTTTCTTT.

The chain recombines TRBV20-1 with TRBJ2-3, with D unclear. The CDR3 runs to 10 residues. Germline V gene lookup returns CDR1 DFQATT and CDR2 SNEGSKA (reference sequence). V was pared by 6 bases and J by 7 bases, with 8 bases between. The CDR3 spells CSAQFNTQYF. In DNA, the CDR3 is TGCAGTGCCCAGTTTAATACGCAGTATTTT.

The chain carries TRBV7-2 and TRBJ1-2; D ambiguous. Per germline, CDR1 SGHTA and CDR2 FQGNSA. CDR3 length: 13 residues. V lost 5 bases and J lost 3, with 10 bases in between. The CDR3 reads CASSAGSHYGYTF. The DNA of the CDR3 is TGTGCCAGCAGCGCGGGCAGCCACTATGGCTACACCTTC.

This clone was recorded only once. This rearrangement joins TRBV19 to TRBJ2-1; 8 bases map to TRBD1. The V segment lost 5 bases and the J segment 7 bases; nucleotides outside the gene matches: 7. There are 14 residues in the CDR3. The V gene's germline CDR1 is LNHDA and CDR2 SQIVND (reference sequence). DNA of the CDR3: TGTGCCAGTAGTGCCGTTCGACAGGGGAATGAGCAGTTCTTC. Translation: CASSAVRQGNEQFF. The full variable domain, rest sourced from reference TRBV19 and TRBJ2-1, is DGGITQSPKYLFRKEGQNVTLSCEQNLNHDAMYWYRQDPGQGLRLIYYSQIVNDFQKGDIAEGYSVSREKKESFPLTVTSAQKNPTAFYLCASSAVRQGNEQFFGPGTRLTVL.

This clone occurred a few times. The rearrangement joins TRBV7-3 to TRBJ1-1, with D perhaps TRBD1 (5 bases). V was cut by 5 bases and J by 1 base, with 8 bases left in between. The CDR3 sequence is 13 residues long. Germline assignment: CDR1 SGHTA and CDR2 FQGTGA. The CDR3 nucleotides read TGTGCCAGCAGCAAACAGGAGAACACTGAAGCTTTCTTT. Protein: CASSKQENTEAFF.

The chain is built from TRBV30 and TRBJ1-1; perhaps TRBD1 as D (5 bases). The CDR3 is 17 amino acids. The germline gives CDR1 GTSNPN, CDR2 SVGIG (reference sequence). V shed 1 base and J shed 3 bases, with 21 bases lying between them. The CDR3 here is CAWSDVRPGWGDTEAFF. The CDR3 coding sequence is TGTGCCTGGAGTGATGTACGGCCCGGGTGGGGGGACACTGAAGCTTTCTTT.

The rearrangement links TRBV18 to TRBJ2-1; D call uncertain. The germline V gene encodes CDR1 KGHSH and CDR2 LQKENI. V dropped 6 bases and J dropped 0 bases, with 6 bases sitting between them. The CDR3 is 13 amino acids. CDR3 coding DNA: TGTGCCAGCTCCCGCAGCTCCTACAATGAGCAGTTCTTC. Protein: CASSRSSYNEQFF.

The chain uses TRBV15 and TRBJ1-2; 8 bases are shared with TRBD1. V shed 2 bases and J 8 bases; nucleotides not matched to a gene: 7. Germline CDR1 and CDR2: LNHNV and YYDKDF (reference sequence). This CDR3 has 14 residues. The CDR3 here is CATSRRQGAEGYTF. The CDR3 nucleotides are TGTGCCACCAGCAGACGGCAGGGGGCTGAGGGCTACACCTTC.

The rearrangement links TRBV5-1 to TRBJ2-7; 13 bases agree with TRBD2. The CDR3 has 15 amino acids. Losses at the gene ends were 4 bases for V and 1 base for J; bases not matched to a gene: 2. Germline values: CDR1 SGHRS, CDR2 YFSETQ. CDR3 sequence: CASSGLAGESYEQYF. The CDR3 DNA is TGCGCCAGCAGCGGACTAGCGGGAGAGTCCTACGAGCAGTACTTC.

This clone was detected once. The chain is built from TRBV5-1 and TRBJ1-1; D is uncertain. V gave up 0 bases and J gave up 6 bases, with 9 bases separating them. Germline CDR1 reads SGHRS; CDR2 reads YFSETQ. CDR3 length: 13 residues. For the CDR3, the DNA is TGCGCCAGCAGCTTGGGGGTAAGCGCTGAAGCTTTCTTT. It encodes CASSLGVSAEAFF. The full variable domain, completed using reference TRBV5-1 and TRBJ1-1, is KAGVTQTPRYLIKTRGQQVTLSCSPISGHRSVSWYQQTPGQGLQFLFEYFSETQRNKGNFPGRFSGRQFSNSRSEMNVSTLELGDSALYLCASSLGVSAEAFFGQGTRLTVV.